Shown below are 27 T cell receptor beta chains from a single sample sequenced in a study of OX40 agonist ivuxolimab in advanced cancers. Repertoires were generated with immunoSEQ multiplex PCR, while TCRdb's copy carries only in-frame clones and drops some. Of 69,000 or so clones listed, 70% to 90% are singletons. This specimen consisted of CD4+ or CD8+ T cells sorted from blood, obtained in a trial of the OX40 agonist ivuxolimab. The receptors shown here come from an adult with an advanced solid tumor such as melanoma, head and neck, liver or kidney cancer.

The rearrangement uses TRBV21-1 and TRBJ1-1; the DNA was not compared with TRBD1, the D call given in the table. TRBV21-1 is noted as a pseudogene. This CDR3 contains 18 residues. The CDR3 region is CASSALSSRDSMNTEAFF. The CDR3 coding sequence is TGTGCCAGCAGCGCTCTATCTTCTCGGGACAGCATGAACACTGAAGCTTTCTTT.

This sequence joins TRBV5-1 and TRBJ1-1; perhaps TRBD1 as D (6 bases). Per the germline V gene, CDR1 is SGHRS and CDR2 is YFSETQ. The CDR3 has 15 amino acids. Trimming cost V 4 bases and J 11 bases, with 24 bases left between them. The CDR3 DNA follows: TGCGCCAGCAGCCCGGGGGGCTGGGTGGGGGCGCAGGCTTTCTTT. This sequence encodes CASSPGGWVGAQAFF. Supplemented by reference TRBV5-1 and TRBJ1-1, the full variable domain reads KAGVTQTPRYLIKTRGQQVTLSCSPISGHRSVSWYQQTPGQGLQFLFEYFSETQRNKGNFPGRFSGRQFSNSRSEMNVSTLELGDSALYLCASSPGGWVGAQAFFGQGTRLTVV.

The rearrangement links TRBV5-1 to TRBJ2-2, with D perhaps TRBD1 or TRBD2 (5 bases each). Germline V gives CDR1 SGHRS, CDR2 YFSETQ. V was shortened by 0 bases and J by 3 bases, with 12 bases between the two germline ends. The CDR3 is 16 amino acids. CDR3 loop: CASSLAGPADTGELFF. In DNA form, the CDR3 reads TGCGCCAGCAGCTTGGCGGGACCGGCGGACACCGGGGAGCTGTTTTTT.

The V gene is TRBV6-1, the J gene TRBJ2-2; 7 nucleotides align to TRBD2. J was trimmed by 5 bases and V by 10 bases; bases with no gene match: 10. Germline CDR1 and CDR2: MNHNS and SASEGT. The CDR3 length is 14 residues. The CDR3 DNA follows: TGTGCCATCAGATCGGGGGGAGGAACCGGGGAGCTGTTTTTT. Its protein product is CAIRSGGGTGELFF.

A few counts support this clone. The chain recombines TRBV7-2 with TRBJ1-5; D possibly corresponds to TRBD1 (6 bases). Germline V gene sequence: CDR1 SGHTA, CDR2 FQGNSA. The CDR3 is 15 amino acids. V dropped 3 bases and J dropped 1 base, with 10 bases sitting between them. The CDR3 DNA reads as TGTGCCAGCAGCTTGACTGACAGGAGCAATCAGCCCCAGCATTTT. It encodes CASSLTDRSNQPQHF.

J is TRBJ2-3 and V is TRBV4-3, with D perhaps TRBD2 (6 bases). The CDR3 runs 13 residues. The V and J ends lost 0 bases and 6 bases respectively, with 7 bases between them. CDR1 and CDR2 from the germline V gene are LGHNA and YSLEER. The CDR3 nucleotides are TGCGCCAGCAGCCAAGATGGGGGGGATACGCAGTATTTT. It translates to CASSQDGGDTQYF.

The chain uses TRBV7-2 and TRBJ1-2; weak D call: TRBD1 (5 bases). The V gene lost 1 base and the J gene lost 2 bases, with 8 bases spanning the gap. In germline, CDR1 is SGHTA, CDR2 FQGNSA. This CDR3 region has 14 residues. The chain's CDR3 is CASSLDGGNYGYTF. The DNA of the CDR3 is TGTGCCAGCAGCTTAGACGGGGGGAACTATGGCTACACCTTC.

This rearrangement joins TRBV7-9 to TRBJ2-7; TRBD1 agrees at 10 bases. The trim removed 5 bases at V and 5 bases at J, leaving 9 bases unmatched. This CDR3 has 15 amino acids. Germline loops: CDR1 SEHNR, CDR2 FQNEAQ (reference sequence). CDR3 region: CASSPGTGALDEQYF. The DNA for the CDR3 is TGTGCCAGCAGCCCCGGGACAGGGGCGTTAGACGAGCAGTACTTC.

This clone appeared a single time. The chain is built from TRBV27 and TRBJ1-1, with TRBD1 as a possible D gene (5 bases). The CDR3 loop spans 13 amino acids. V was pared by 7 bases and J by 5 bases, with 14 bases between. CDR1 MNHEY and CDR2 SMNVEV come from the germline V gene (reference sequence). CDR3 coding DNA: TGTGCCAGCAATCTCTCCTGGGGGACTGAAGCTTTCTTT. The encoded protein is CASNLSWGTEAFF.

J is TRBJ2-1 and V is TRBV19; 8 nucleotides agree with TRBD1. V lost 6 bases and J lost 3; bases outside the gene matches: 4. This CDR3 contains 14 residues. Per the germline V gene, CDR1 is LNHDA and CDR2 is SQIVND (reference sequence). The CDR3 region has the DNA TGTGCCAGTAGCCCGGGACAGGTCTACAATGAGCAGTTCTTC. As protein: CASSPGQVYNEQFF.

This clone was found a few times. The chain recombines TRBV5-1 with TRBJ1-2; D possibly corresponds to TRBD1 (5 bases). CDR1 is SGHRS, CDR2 YFSETQ, per germline. V lost 4 bases and J lost 3, with 19 bases in between. This CDR3 spans 16 amino acids. CDR3: CASSRITAGTHYGYTF. CDR3 nucleotide sequence: TGCGCCAGCAGCAGAATAACAGCCGGGACCCACTATGGCTACACCTTC.

The gene calls are TRBV18 and TRBJ2-7; D unclear. This CDR3 is 13 amino acids long. Trimming removed 5 bases from V and 0 bases from J, with 8 bases in between. Germline values: CDR1 KGHSH, CDR2 LQKENI. CDR3 protein: CASSTLSSYEQYF. As DNA, the CDR3 is TGTGCCAGCTCAACACTGAGCTCCTACGAGCAGTACTTC.

This clone appeared once. This chain links TRBV15 with TRBJ1-5; D uncertain. CDR1 LNHNV and CDR2 YYDKDF come from the germline V gene (reference sequence). Trimming stripped 4 bases from V and 2 bases from J, with 18 bases between. This CDR3 spans 17 amino acids. Here the CDR3 reads CATSTRPTDFGNQPQHF. Written as DNA, the CDR3 is TGTGCCACCAGCACCCGTCCAACGGATTTTGGCAATCAGCCCCAGCATTTT.

The chain employs TRBV6-1 and TRBJ1-6, with D unresolved. V was shortened by 1 base and J by 10 bases, with 14 bases between the two germline ends. CDR1 is MNHNS, CDR2 SASEGT, per germline. The CDR3 runs to 15 residues. Here the CDR3 reads CASSEVTAKDSPLHF. The CDR3 DNA follows: TGTGCCAGCAGTGAAGTAACGGCAAAGGACTCACCCCTCCACTTT.

This clone was detected once. The chain couples TRBV6-6 to TRBJ2-1, with 9 bases aligning to TRBD2. V was clipped by 4 bases and J by 5 bases; unmatched bases: 6. Germline lookup yields CDR1 MNHNY and CDR2 SVGAGI (reference sequence). The CDR3 runs 15 residues. This CDR3 reads CASSSGTSWHNEQFF. The CDR3 bases are TGTGCCAGCAGTTCCGGGACTAGCTGGCACAATGAGCAGTTCTTC.

Only a few counts were recorded for this clone. The V gene is TRBV28, the J gene TRBJ2-5; 10 bases agree with TRBD1. CDR1 is MDHEN and CDR2 is SYDVKM in the germline V gene. The trim removed 8 bases at V and 4 bases at J, leaving 19 bases unmatched. This CDR3 region has 18 residues. As DNA, the CDR3 is TGTGCCAGCCAACCCTTAGGTGCGGGACAGGGGTCAGGAGAGACCCAGTACTTC. Translating gives CASQPLGAGQGSGETQYF.

The table lists this clone with a count of one. V usage is TRBV6-6 and J usage is TRBJ1-1; 8 bases are shared with TRBD1. The CDR3 extends over 15 amino acids. Germline assignment: CDR1 MNHNY and CDR2 SVGAGI (reference sequence). After removal of 2 bases from V and 4 bases from J, the junction contained 6 bases not matched to a gene. This chain's CDR3 is CASSYRPGGGTEAFF. The CDR3 region has the DNA TGTGCCAGCAGTTACCGTCCAGGGGGCGGCACTGAAGCTTTCTTT.

This clone showed up just a few times. This rearrangement joins TRBV4-1 to TRBJ2-2; TRBD2 matches at 7 bases. CDR1 is MGHRA, CDR2 YSYEKL, per germline. V gave up 1 base and J gave up 7 bases; unmatched junction bases: 12. The CDR3 is 17 amino acids. In DNA, the CDR3 is TGCGCCAGCAGCCAAGGGCTCTTCGGACTAGTGCGCGGGGAGCTGTTTTTT. Translating it yields CASSQGLFGLVRGELFF.

The V call is TRBV10-3, the J call TRBJ1-2, with 7 positions matching TRBD1. CDR1 is ENHRY and CDR2 is SYGVKD in the germline V gene. The ends lost 6 bases at V and 2 bases at J; junction bases unmatched: 3. This CDR3 is 13 amino acids long. CDR3: CAIRTDRNYGYTF. The CDR3 DNA sequence: TGTGCCATCAGGACGGACAGGAACTATGGCTACACCTTC.

V and J are TRBV11-3 and TRBJ1-2, with D possibly TRBD1 on 5 matching bases. Germline loops: CDR1 SGHNT, CDR2 YENEEA. This CDR3 is 15 amino acids long. Trimming cost V 1 base and J 3 bases, with 12 bases left between them. CDR3 protein: CASSLGGGEDYGYTF. CDR3 sequence (DNA): TGTGCCAGCAGCTTAGGAGGAGGGGAGGACTATGGCTACACCTTC. Full variable domain (remainder filled in from reference TRBV11-3 and TRBJ1-2): EAGVVQSPRYKIIEKKQPVAFWCNPISGHNTLYWYLQNLGQGPELLIRYENEEAVDDSQLPKDRFSAERLKGVDSTLKIQPAELGDSAVYLCASSLGGGEDYGYTFGSGTRLTVV.

This sequence joins TRBV10-3 and TRBJ2-2; 7 bases fit TRBD2. This CDR3 contains 14 residues. V was clipped by 0 bases and J by 5 bases; unmatched bases: 0. Germline values: CDR1 ENHRY, CDR2 SYGVKD. CDR3 bases: TGTGCCATCAGTGAGTCCGGGGGGACCGGGGAGCTGTTTTTT. Its translation is CAISESGGTGELFF.

The chain combines TRBV6-5 with TRBJ2-7; perhaps TRBD1 as D (6 bases). The CDR3 runs 15 residues. CDR1 MNHEY and CDR2 SVGAGI come from the germline V gene. V lost 2 bases and J lost 3, with 14 bases in between. CDR3 in DNA: TGTGCCAGCAGTTACCATCCGACAGGTAGCTACGAGCAGTACTTC. Its translation: CASSYHPTGSYEQYF.

This clone was seen just once. The rearrangement uses TRBV5-5 and TRBJ1-5; the D is unclear. The CDR3 consists of 15 residues. Trimming took 0 bases from V and 2 from J, leaving 9 bases between them. Germline V CDR1 and CDR2: SGHKS, YYEKEE (reference sequence). CDR3 sequence reads: CASSLVAGGNQPQHF. The CDR3 nucleotides are TGTGCCAGCAGCTTGGTGGCGGGCGGCAATCAGCCCCAGCATTTT.

The rearrangement uses TRBV10-2 and TRBJ2-1; D is uncertain. V was pared by 3 bases and J by 4 bases, with 13 bases between. The CDR3 has 15 residues. Germline V gives CDR1 WSHSY, CDR2 SAAADI. The CDR3 loop is CASSDNPNGYNEQFF. The CDR3, as DNA: TGCGCCAGCAGTGATAATCCCAACGGGTACAATGAGCAGTTCTTC.

The genes are TRBV9 and TRBJ2-7; the match to TRBD2 covers 7 bases. Germline CDR1 reads SGDLS; CDR2 reads YYNGEE. The CDR3 consists of 15 residues. V lost 9 bases and J lost 4; bases outside the gene matches: 16. The chain's CDR3 is CAMGGLSGDKYEQYF. CDR3 sequence (DNA): TGTGCCATGGGGGGTTTAAGCGGGGATAAATACGAGCAGTACTTC.

This clone was seen only once. The rearrangement joins TRBV4-2 to TRBJ2-5; 8 bases match TRBD2. The germline V gene has CDR1 LGHNA and CDR2 YNFKEQ. V trimming: 0 bases; J trimming: 5 bases; junction bases outside the gene matches: 14. CDR3 length: 18 amino acids. CDR3 sequence: CASSQDLTGAGELETQYF. Here the CDR3 DNA reads TGTGCCAGCAGCCAAGATTTGACCGGAGCGGGAGAGTTGGAGACCCAGTACTTC.

The gene calls are TRBV5-1 and TRBJ2-1; 10 bases line up with TRBD2. J gave up 3 bases and V 3 bases, and 6 bases lay outside the gene matches. The CDR3 sequence is 16 residues long. Looked up from germline, CDR1 is SGHRS and CDR2 is YFSETQ. Here the CDR3 reads CASSWGLARVYNEQFF. The DNA for the CDR3 is TGCGCCAGCAGCTGGGGACTAGCGAGGGTCTACAATGAGCAGTTCTTC.